The next 19 T cell receptor beta chains were all read from a single sample in a study of cytomegalovirus exposure and HLA in healthy donors. The data were produced by immunoSEQ multiplex PCR, yet TCRdb's version contains in-frame clones alone and is incomplete. The table records around 200,000 clones, about 80% of them present only once. The sample comprised PBMCs. The receptors shown here come from a woman under 30 in good health and CMV-seropositive.

The chain combines TRBV19 with TRBJ1-1; 7 bases agree with TRBD1. CDR3 length: 13 amino acids. The ends lost 6 bases at V and 6 bases at J; junction bases unmatched: 7. The germline CDR1 and CDR2 sequences are LNHDA and SQIVND (reference sequence). CDR3 in amino acids: CASRTGDAAEAFF. The CDR3 DNA is TGTGCCAGTAGAACAGGGGATGCGGCTGAAGCTTTCTTT. Filled out from reference TRBV19 and TRBJ1-1, the complete variable domain reads DGGITQSPKYLFRKEGQNVTLSCEQNLNHDAMYWYRQDPGQGLRLIYYSQIVNDFQKGDIAEGYSVSREKKESFPLTVTSAQKNPTAFYLCASRTGDAAEAFFGQGTRLTVV.

The J gene is TRBJ2-7, the V gene TRBV5-4, with 11 bases that match TRBD2. There are 17 residues in the CDR3. The ends lost 2 bases at V and 0 bases at J; junction bases unmatched: 7. Germline V lookup: CDR1 SGHNT, CDR2 YYREEE (reference sequence). CDR3 bases: TGTGCCAGCAGCTTAGGGCTAGCGGGGGGACTCTCCTACGAGCAGTACTTC. This gives the protein CASSLGLAGGLSYEQYF.

The chain recombines TRBV21-1 with TRBJ1-2; the table calls TRBD1, which could not be checked here. TRBV21-1 is a listed pseudogene. The CDR3 consists of 18 residues. CDR3 sequence: CASSTFGDRQVTNYGYTF. CDR3 coding DNA: TGTGCCAGCAGCACCTTCGGAGACAGGCAAGTAACTAACTATGGCTACACCTTC.

The gene calls are TRBV21-1 and TRBJ2-1; the table assigns TRBD2, which was not confirmed against the DNA. TRBV21-1 is marked as a pseudogene. The CDR3 loop spans 17 amino acids. CDR3 DNA: TGTGCCAGCACCTTCGGAGCGGGGGGCCCTAAGGGCGGTGAGCAGTTCTTC. Translation: CASTFGAGGPKGGEQFF.

This rearrangement joins TRBV6-6 to TRBJ1-5; 7 bases line up with TRBD1. The CDR3 has 16 amino acids. The V gene end was trimmed by 6 bases and the J gene end by 3 bases; junction bases not matched to a gene: 11. Per germline, CDR1 MNHNY and CDR2 SVGAGI (reference sequence). The CDR3 loop reads CASSNTGAGPNQPQHF. Here the CDR3 DNA reads TGTGCCAGCAGCAATACAGGGGCCGGTCCCAATCAGCCCCAGCATTTT.

The chain couples TRBV5-1 to TRBJ1-1; D call uncertain. CDR3 length equals 14 residues. Germline CDR1 reads SGHRS; CDR2 reads YFSETQ. Trimming took off 0 bases at V and 3 bases at J, with 9 bases between the two ends. DNA for the CDR3: TGCGCCAGCAGCTTGGAGGCGGGAGACACTGAAGCTTTCTTT. This translates into CASSLEAGDTEAFF. Full variable domain (remainder filled in from reference TRBV5-1 and TRBJ1-1): KAGVTQTPRYLIKTRGQQVTLSCSPISGHRSVSWYQQTPGQGLQFLFEYFSETQRNKGNFPGRFSGRQFSNSRSEMNVSTLELGDSALYLCASSLEAGDTEAFFGQGTRLTVV.

This clone came up a few times. This sequence joins TRBV27 and TRBJ1-2; D remains ambiguous. Germline V CDR1 and CDR2: MNHEY, SMNVEV (reference sequence). With 2 bases removed from V and 4 bases from J, the gap between germline ends came to 8 bases. This CDR3 is built from 13 residues. CDR3 nucleotide sequence: TGTGCCAGCAGTTTAGTCGGAGGCTATGGCTACACCTTC. Residues: CASSLVGGYGYTF.

The genes are TRBV7-3 and TRBJ1-4; D is undetermined. Trimming removed 0 bases at V and 8 bases at J, with 13 bases between. Per germline, CDR1 SGHTA and CDR2 FQGTGA. This CDR3 spans 15 amino acids. CDR3 in amino acids: CASSLTGGVGEKLFF. CDR3 DNA sequence: TGTGCCAGCAGCTTAACAGGCGGGGTCGGCGAAAAACTGTTTTTT.

This clone was seen once. The chain combines TRBV5-1 with TRBJ2-7; 7 nucleotides match TRBD1. Trimming removed 4 bases from V and 3 bases from J; junction bases left unmatched: 10. This CDR3 is 15 amino acids long. CDR1 SGHRS and CDR2 YFSETQ come from the germline V gene. The CDR3: CASSLTLGQFYEQYF. The CDR3 DNA is TGCGCCAGCAGCCTAACACTGGGACAGTTCTACGAGCAGTACTTC.

The CDR3 nucleotides read TGTGCCAGCAGCTTATGGCATACAGGGTCGGGCAATCAGCCCCAGCATTTT. Protein product: CASSLWHTGSGNQPQHF. The chain couples TRBV7-6 to TRBJ1-5; possible D gene TRBD1, 6 bases. CDR1 is SGHVS and CDR2 is FNYEAQ in the germline V gene. The V end was cut by 2 bases, the J end by 2 bases, with 16 bases between. The CDR3 length is 17 residues.

This clone has more than one count but fewer than ten. This rearrangement joins TRBV4-2 to TRBJ1-4, with 9 bases matching TRBD1. CDR1 and CDR2 (germline): LGHNA, YNFKEQ. The CDR3 loop spans 16 amino acids. After removal of 0 bases from V and 7 bases from J, the junction contained 6 bases not matched to a gene. CDR3 residues: CASSQERVQGAEKLFF. In DNA form, the CDR3 reads TGTGCCAGCAGCCAAGAAAGGGTACAGGGGGCTGAAAAACTGTTTTTT.

The chain combines TRBV6-5 with TRBJ1-1, with no clear D. Trimming took off 6 bases at V and 8 bases at J, with 10 bases between the two ends. The germline V gene has CDR1 MNHEY and CDR2 SVGAGI. The CDR3 runs 11 residues. CDR3 protein: CASRRESEAFF. The CDR3 bases are TGTGCCAGCAGGCGGGAGTCGGAAGCTTTCTTT.

This chain joins TRBV7-3 and TRBJ2-1; no clear D gene. Trimming cost V 6 bases and J 7 bases, with 16 bases left between them. CDR3 size: 14 residues. CDR1 and CDR2 from the germline V gene are SGHTA and FQGTGA. The chain's CDR3 is CASSPGGLQNEQFF. In DNA form, the CDR3 reads TGTGCCAGCAGTCCCGGTGGGCTTCAAAATGAGCAGTTCTTC.

This clone was detected a few times. Other DNA sequences of this sample code for an identical CDR3. The chain is built from TRBV5-1 and TRBJ2-7; D is possibly TRBD1 (5 bases). Germline values: CDR1 SGHRS, CDR2 YFSETQ. CDR3 size: 12 residues. Deletions cut 4 bases from V and 3 bases from J, with 8 bases between. CDR3 loop: CASSLQGYEQYF. The CDR3 region has the DNA TGCGCCAGCAGCCTGCAGGGCTACGAGCAGTACTTC.

The chain has TRBV6-1 and TRBJ1-6; weak D call: TRBD1 (6 bases). Germline V gene sequence: CDR1 MNHNS, CDR2 SASEGT. Trimming took 8 bases from V and 8 from J, leaving 19 bases between them. This CDR3 is built from 15 residues. CDR3 DNA: TGTGCCAGCGGAATAAAAGCGGACAGTTATTCACCCCTCCACTTT. Encoded protein: CASGIKADSYSPLHF.

The V call is TRBV7-2, the J call TRBJ2-7; D is possibly TRBD2 (6 bases). The CDR3 covers 17 residues. Germline assignment: CDR1 SGHTA and CDR2 FQGNSA. V lost 1 base and J 3 bases, leaving 19 bases between the germline ends. The CDR3 nucleotides are TGTGCCAGCAGCTTAGTTTTAACGGGGGTAGCCTACTACGAGCAGTACTTC. As protein: CASSLVLTGVAYYEQYF.

This clone turned up a few times. The chain joins TRBV6-1 to TRBJ1-2; D is ambiguous. Trimming took 1 base from V and 6 from J, leaving 9 bases between them. The CDR3 has 13 amino acids. Germline V gene sequence: CDR1 MNHNS, CDR2 SASEGT. Written as DNA, the CDR3 is TGTGCCAGCAGTGAAGGAGGGTCCCATGGCTACACCTTC. Translating it yields CASSEGGSHGYTF.

V is TRBV5-8 and J is TRBJ1-5; D remains unclear. CDR3 length equals 12 residues. Trimming shortened V by 3 bases and J by 4 bases, and 5 bases separated the two germline ends. Per germline, CDR1 SGHTS and CDR2 YDEGEE. In nucleotides, the CDR3 is TGTGCCAGCAGCTCCTTGAATCAGCCCCAGCATTTT. This gives the protein CASSSLNQPQHF.

This clone was recorded only once. This chain links TRBV9 with TRBJ1-3; TRBD1 matches at 9 bases. The CDR3 is 17 amino acids. V trimming: 4 bases; J trimming: 0 bases; junction bases outside the gene matches: 8. The germline CDR1 and CDR2 sequences are SGDLS and YYNGEE. The CDR3 region is CASSPSGQGSSGNTIYF. The CDR3 nucleotides are TGTGCCAGCAGCCCGAGCGGACAGGGGAGCTCTGGAAACACCATATATTTT.